The 27 T cell receptor beta chains presented below share a single source sample, sequenced in a study of blood T cell repertoires in COVID-19. Libraries were prepared by immunoSEQ multiplex PCR; TCRdb keeps only in-frame clonotypes and omits some of them. The table shows over 150,000 clones, with roughly 86% occurring only once. Sample: peripheral blood. These receptors all come from a man aged 55 to 70 with COVID-19, enrolled during active disease.

The chain couples TRBV11-1 to TRBJ2-7, with TRBD1 matching 10 bases. V lost 0 bases and J lost 6; bases outside the gene matches: 2. Germline V gives CDR1 SGHAT, CDR2 FQDESV (reference sequence). This CDR3 region has 14 residues. The CDR3 DNA reads as TGTGCCAGCAGCTTAGCCCGGACAGGGGGCGAGCAGTACTTC. This gives the protein CASSLARTGGEQYF.

This chain joins TRBV3-1 (or the pseudogene TRBV3-2) and TRBJ2-7; 10 bases fit TRBD1. CDR1 is LGHDT, CDR2 YNNKEL, per germline (reference sequence). This CDR3 has 17 residues. V dropped 4 bases and J dropped 7; count of bases not matched to a gene: 16. DNA for the CDR3: TGTGCCAGCAGCCCACACCCGACAGGGGGCTCATCAGGGGAGCAGTACTTC. Translated: CASSPHPTGGSSGEQYF.

This chain joins TRBV24-1 and TRBJ1-1; D is uncertain. V was cut by 7 bases and J by 4 bases, with 12 bases left in between. The CDR3 sequence is 13 residues long. Germline-derived CDR1 and CDR2 are KGHDR and SFDVKD. In nucleotides, the CDR3 is TGTGCCACCAGACTGACTTCTTTCACTGAAGCTTTCTTT. This codes for CATRLTSFTEAFF.

The genes are TRBV19 and TRBJ1-6; D might be TRBD1 (5 bases). CDR1 and CDR2 (germline): LNHDA, SQIVND (reference sequence). CDR3 length: 13 amino acids. Trimming left V 5 bases short and J 7 bases short, with 9 bases between. The CDR3 sequence is CASSLQGNSPLHF. The DNA for the CDR3 is TGTGCCAGTAGTCTGCAGGGAAATTCACCCCTCCACTTT.

The chain carries TRBV11-2 and TRBJ1-2; TRBD1 is a possible D gene (5 bases). Germline lookup yields CDR1 SGHAT and CDR2 FQNNGV. This CDR3 has 17 residues. Trimming pared 2 bases from V and 2 bases from J, leaving 18 bases between. CDR3 DNA: TGTGCCAGCAGCTTATTGAGCGGGGCCAACTTAAACTATGGCTACACCTTC. Translation gives CASSLLSGANLNYGYTF.

This chain joins TRBV28 and TRBJ2-3; TRBD2 aligns across 10 bases. Germline values: CDR1 MDHEN, CDR2 SYDVKM. The V gene end was trimmed by 6 bases and the J gene end by 1 base; junction bases not matched to a gene: 4. The CDR3 is made up of 15 amino acids. This chain's CDR3 is CASSLSGGRTDTQYF. CDR3 DNA sequence: TGTGCCAGCAGCCTTAGCGGGGGGCGCACAGATACGCAGTATTTT. The complete variable domain, with remaining parts taken from reference TRBV28 and TRBJ2-3, reads DVKVTQSSRYLVKRTGEKVFLECVQDMDHENMFWYRQDPGLGLRLIYFSYDVKMKEKGDIPEGYSVSREKKERFSLILESASTNQTSMYLCASSLSGGRTDTQYFGPGTRLTVL.

The CDR3 reads CATSDSTGAGNTIYF. In DNA form, the CDR3 reads TGTGCCACCAGTGATTCTACAGGGGCTGGAAACACCATATATTTT. V gene TRBV24-1 combines with J gene TRBJ1-3, with TRBD1 matching over 7 bases. V lost 2 bases and J lost 2; bases outside the gene matches: 2. CDR1 KGHDR and CDR2 SFDVKD come from the germline V gene. This CDR3 spans 15 amino acids.

The CDR3 loop reads CASSLEGLIGDTQYF. CDR3 nucleotides: TGCGCCAGCAGCTTGGAAGGACTAATCGGGGATACGCAGTATTTT. The chain has TRBV5-1 and TRBJ2-3; maybe TRBD2 (6 bases). Germline lookup yields CDR1 SGHRS and CDR2 YFSETQ. CDR3 length: 15 amino acids. Trimming pared 0 bases from V and 6 bases from J, leaving 14 bases between.

Here the CDR3 DNA reads TGTGCCAGCAGCCAATCGGTAGGGAGTAATTCACCCCTCCACTTT. This codes for CASSQSVGSNSPLHF. The V and J genes are TRBV3-1 (or the pseudogene TRBV3-2) and TRBJ1-6; no reliable D call. The CDR3 consists of 15 residues. Trimming shortened V by 2 bases and J by 6 bases, and 11 bases separated the two germline ends. Germline-derived CDR1 and CDR2 are LGHDT and YNNKEL (reference sequence).

For the CDR3, the DNA is TGTGCCAGTTCACCGGGATTTAAGAGTAACACCATATATTTT. Translated: CASSPGFKSNTIYF. The V gene is TRBV6-5, the J gene TRBJ1-3, with no clear D. Trimming cost V 9 bases and J 7 bases, with 19 bases left between them. Germline V gene data show CDR1 as MNHEY and CDR2 as SVGAGI. The CDR3 extends over 14 amino acids.

CDR3 protein: CASSQEQGSWEFF. In nucleotides, the CDR3 is TGTGCCAGCAGCCAAGAACAGGGCTCGTGGGAGTTCTTC. The rearrangement links TRBV14 to TRBJ2-1, with D possibly being TRBD1 (6 bases). Trimming cost V 0 bases and J 14 bases, with 14 bases left between them. CDR1 and CDR2 (germline): SGHDN, FVKESK. There are 13 residues in the CDR3.

This chain uses TRBV29-1 with TRBJ2-1, with D maybe TRBD2 (5 bases). In germline, CDR1 is SQVTM, CDR2 ANQGSEA. The V end was cut by 4 bases, the J end by 5 bases, with 9 bases between. The CDR3 has 12 amino acids. The CDR3 loop is CSVVGSHNEQFF. CDR3 in DNA: TGCAGCGTTGTGGGGAGCCACAATGAGCAGTTCTTC.

This clone has more than one count but fewer than ten. The genes are TRBV5-5 and TRBJ1-6, with D possibly being TRBD1 (5 bases). CDR1 SGHKS and CDR2 YYEKEE come from the germline V gene (reference sequence). With 4 bases removed from V and 6 bases from J, the gap between germline ends came to 20 bases. This CDR3 is 17 amino acids long. This CDR3 is CASSLPATASGNSPLHF. CDR3 nucleotides: TGTGCCAGCAGCCTCCCAGCGACAGCGAGTGGTAATTCACCCCTCCACTTT.

The V gene is TRBV14, the J gene TRBJ2-7; 9 nucleotides align to TRBD1. The CDR3 contains 15 residues. Germline assignment: CDR1 SGHDN and CDR2 FVKESK. With 3 bases clipped from V and 3 bases from J, the junction kept 6 bases outside the gene matches. The CDR3 nucleotides are TGTGCCAGCAGCCACAGACAGGGGGTAATCTACGAGCAGTACTTC. It is translated as CASSHRQGVIYEQYF.

The rearrangement joins TRBV6-2 or TRBV6-3 to TRBJ1-5; TRBD1 might be the D (6 bases). In germline, CDR1 is MNHEY, CDR2 SVGEGT. The CDR3 is made up of 16 amino acids. V was trimmed by 5 bases and J by 4 bases, leaving 18 bases between them. The DNA of the CDR3 is TGTGCCAGCAGTCCCGCCACGCCAGGGGCGAATCAGCCCCAGCATTTT. It translates to CASSPATPGANQPQHF.

The CDR3 spells CASSQDRVVVQPQHF. In DNA, the CDR3 is TGCGCCAGCAGCCAAGATCGAGTTGTTGTCCAGCCCCAGCATTTT. The chain links TRBV4-3 to TRBJ1-5, with D uncertain. The CDR3 is 15 residues long. From germline, CDR1 is LGHNA and CDR2 YSLEER. The V end was cut by 0 bases, the J end by 7 bases, with 13 bases between.

CDR3 sequence (DNA): TGTGCCAGCAGGAGACTGGGGGGCACTGAAGCTTTCTTT. This translates into CASRRLGGTEAFF. The chain uses TRBV6-5 and TRBJ1-1; possibly TRBD1 for D (5 bases). V lost 6 bases, J lost 4 bases, and 12 bases lay in between. The CDR3 consists of 13 residues. The germline V gene has CDR1 MNHEY and CDR2 SVGAGI.

V is TRBV6-2 or TRBV6-3 and J is TRBJ2-7, with a weak D call TRBD2 (6 bases). Germline CDR1 is MNHEY and CDR2 is SVGEGT. This CDR3 contains 15 residues. Trimming stripped 3 bases from V and 2 bases from J, with 14 bases between. For the CDR3, the DNA is TGTGCCAGCAGTTATGGCCGTCGGGGGACCTACGAGCAGTACTTC. Protein product: CASSYGRRGTYEQYF.

The J gene is TRBJ2-1, the V gene TRBV6-4; D uncertain. Trimming stripped 1 base from V and 7 bases from J, with 17 bases between. The V gene's germline CDR1 is MRHNA and CDR2 SNTAGT. This CDR3 spans 16 amino acids. The CDR3 coding sequence is TGTGCCAGCAGTGACTACGACCTAAAAGCGAAAAATGAGCAGTTCTTC. This gives the protein CASSDYDLKAKNEQFF.

The rearrangement joins TRBV4-1 to TRBJ1-1; D is uncertain. V was pared by 3 bases and J by 3 bases, with 11 bases between. This CDR3 contains 14 residues. Per the germline V gene, CDR1 is MGHRA and CDR2 is YSYEKL. CDR3 DNA: TGCGCCAGCAGCCAGGAAGAGGGATACACTGAAGCTTTCTTT. Residues: CASSQEEGYTEAFF.

This rearrangement joins TRBV7-9 to TRBJ1-1; weak D call: TRBD1 (5 bases). Trimming took 1 base from V and 3 from J, leaving 12 bases between them. Germline V lookup: CDR1 SEHNR, CDR2 FQNEAQ (reference sequence). This CDR3 contains 15 residues. The CDR3 loop is CASSLGNRLYTEAFF. As DNA, the CDR3 is TGTGCCAGCAGCTTAGGGAACAGGCTCTACACTGAAGCTTTCTTT.

The chain links TRBV18 to TRBJ1-2, with D unclear. The CDR3 runs 13 residues. V lost 1 base to trimming and J lost 3 bases, with 6 bases between them. The germline gives CDR1 KGHSH, CDR2 LQKENI. The CDR3 loop is CASSPQADYGYTF. CDR3 sequence (DNA): TGTGCCAGCTCACCACAGGCGGACTATGGCTACACCTTC. The full variable domain, completed using reference TRBV18 and TRBJ1-2, is NAGVMQNPRHLVRRRGQEARLRCSPMKGHSHVYWYRQLPEEGLKFMVYLQKENIIDESGMPKERFSAEFPKEGPSILRIQQVVRGDSAAYFCASSPQADYGYTFGSGTRLTVV.

In regard to this clone: Mismatch with germline at one junction end may stem from a read error. The V and J genes are TRBV15 and TRBJ2-5, with a tentative D call TRBD1 (6 bases). Germline V gene sequence: CDR1 LNHNV, CDR2 YYDKDF (reference sequence). The CDR3 extends over 15 amino acids. The CDR3 coding sequence is TGTGCCACCAGCCGAGACAGGCCCAGCCGAGAGACCCAGTACTTC. As protein: CATSRDRPSRETQYF.

V is TRBV6-1 and J is TRBJ2-1; D might be TRBD2 (6 bases). V was trimmed by 2 bases and J by 9 bases, leaving 17 bases between them. This CDR3 region has 15 residues. Germline-derived CDR1 and CDR2 are MNHNS and SASEGT. The CDR3 coding sequence is TGTGCCAGCAGTGAACGCTATGGGGGGTTGGTTGAGCAGTTCTTC. Residues: CASSERYGGLVEQFF.

The gene calls are TRBV30 and TRBJ1-5; TRBD1 matches 8 bases. The CDR3 length is 15 residues. Germline CDR1 GTSNPN, CDR2 SVGIG (reference sequence). Trimming removed 6 bases from V and 2 bases from J; junction bases left unmatched: 9. CDR3 amino acids: CACALTGEGNQPQHF. The CDR3 coding sequence is TGTGCCTGTGCTTTGACAGGGGAAGGCAATCAGCCCCAGCATTTT.

The chain couples TRBV24-1 to TRBJ2-1, with D unresolved. Trimming took off 3 bases at V and 8 bases at J, with 13 bases between the two ends. CDR1 is KGHDR and CDR2 is SFDVKD in the germline V gene. CDR3 length: 14 residues. CDR3 sequence: CATSDSAGGHEQFF. The DNA of the CDR3 is TGTGCCACCAGTGATAGTGCAGGTGGCCATGAGCAGTTCTTC.

This clone showed up just once. The V gene is TRBV5-1, the J gene TRBJ1-4; weak D call: TRBD1 (5 bases). CDR3 length: 14 amino acids. V was shortened by 5 bases and J by 3 bases, with 11 bases between the two germline ends. Looked up from germline, CDR1 is SGHRS and CDR2 is YFSETQ. The chain's CDR3 is CASSGGGANEKLFF. In DNA form, the CDR3 reads TGCGCCAGCAGTGGTGGGGGGGCTAATGAAAAACTGTTTTTT. Looking up the rest from reference TRBV5-1 and TRBJ1-4 gives the full variable domain: KAGVTQTPRYLIKTRGQQVTLSCSPISGHRSVSWYQQTPGQGLQFLFEYFSETQRNKGNFPGRFSGRQFSNSRSEMNVSTLELGDSALYLCASSGGGANEKLFFGSGTQLSVL.